The 17 T cell receptor beta chains given below trace back to one sample, sequenced in a study of T cell changes during pregnancy in multiple sclerosis. Clones were read by immunoSEQ multiplex PCR, and TCRdb kept only the in-frame ones, dropping some. Here the sample spans under 55,000 clones, over 90% being singletons. Sequenced material: CD4+ T cells from peripheral blood mononuclear cells, taken after pregnancy. These receptors all come from a female donor in good health, enrolled as a control in a pregnancy study.

The gene calls are TRBV19 and TRBJ1-5; 8 bases are shared with TRBD1. Germline CDR1 and CDR2: LNHDA and SQIVND (reference sequence). The V and J ends lost 7 bases and 2 bases, in that order; junction bases with no gene match: 7. The CDR3 sequence is 15 residues long. CDR3 sequence: CASMAGGQGNQPQHF. DNA of the CDR3: TGTGCCAGTATGGCAGGGGGCCAGGGCAATCAGCCCCAGCATTTT.

The J gene is TRBJ2-3, the V gene TRBV18; D perhaps matches TRBD2 (5 bases). The length of the CDR3 is 17 residues. Trimming pared 2 bases from V and 2 bases from J, leaving 17 bases between. In germline, CDR1 is KGHSH, CDR2 LQKENI. CDR3 amino acids: CASSPSLAATHTDTQYF. CDR3 coding DNA: TGTGCCAGCTCACCATCGCTAGCCGCCACCCACACAGATACGCAGTATTTT.

This chain uses TRBV5-8 with TRBJ2-3; the match to TRBD1 covers 8 bases. The V and J ends lost 9 bases and 1 base, in that order; junction bases with no gene match: 10. Germline loops: CDR1 SGHTS, CDR2 YDEGEE. The CDR3 runs 15 residues. Here the CDR3 DNA reads TGTGCCACTTCGAGGGGACAGGCAGGCACAGATACGCAGTATTTT. It specifies CATSRGQAGTDTQYF.

This rearrangement joins TRBV2 to TRBJ2-5, with TRBD1 as a possible D gene (6 bases). The CDR3 is made up of 15 amino acids. Trimming left V 1 base short and J 4 bases short, with 13 bases between. Germline assignment: CDR1 SNHLY and CDR2 FYNNEI. The CDR3 DNA reads as TGTGCCAGCAGTGAAGACAGGGCCCATACAGAGACCCAGTACTTC. The encoded protein is CASSEDRAHTETQYF.

The V and J genes are TRBV6-5 and TRBJ2-5; TRBD2 agrees at 9 bases. The CDR3 runs to 14 residues. V lost 5 bases, J lost 7 bases, and 8 bases stayed unmatched. The germline V gene encodes CDR1 MNHEY and CDR2 SVGAGI. In DNA form, the CDR3 reads TGTGCCAGCAGTGAACCGGGACTAGCTCCGACCCAGTACTTC. It yields the protein CASSEPGLAPTQYF.

The chain joins TRBV6-5 to TRBJ1-2; 9 bases map to TRBD1. CDR1 and CDR2 from the germline V gene are MNHEY and SVGAGI. The CDR3 consists of 16 residues. Unmatched junction bases numbered 5, after V lost 2 bases and J lost 1 base. CDR3 sequence: CASSYRGTGINYGYTF. The CDR3 DNA reads as TGTGCCAGCAGTTACCGGGGGACAGGGATTAACTATGGCTACACCTTC.

The chain carries TRBV5-1 and TRBJ2-7; tentatively, D is TRBD1 (5 bases). This CDR3 is built from 15 residues. Germline V gene data show CDR1 as SGHRS and CDR2 as YFSETQ. CDR3 amino acids: CASRPARVKMDEQYF. CDR3 sequence (DNA): TGCGCTTCCCGGCCGGCCAGGGTCAAGATGGACGAGCAGTACTTC.

The chain uses TRBV7-6 and TRBJ1-5; D gene uncertain. The CDR3 contains 15 residues. CDR1 and CDR2 from the germline V gene are SGHVS and FNYEAQ. Trimming removed 5 bases from V and 3 bases from J, with 14 bases in between. The CDR3: CASSQNSGSNQPQHF. The CDR3 nucleotides read TGTGCCAGCAGCCAAAACAGTGGCTCCAATCAGCCCCAGCATTTT.

The V call is TRBV2, the J call TRBJ2-7; 7 positions agree with TRBD1. Germline V gene sequence: CDR1 SNHLY, CDR2 FYNNEI. The CDR3 runs to 14 residues. With V trimmed by 7 bases and J by 5 bases, 11 bases remained unmatched. CDR3 loop: CASNYRGPSDEQYF. The CDR3 DNA reads as TGTGCCAGCAATTACAGGGGTCCAAGCGACGAGCAGTACTTC.

V gene TRBV6-5 combines with J gene TRBJ1-2; the D gene is possibly TRBD1 (5 bases). Germline-derived CDR1 and CDR2 are MNHEY and SVGAGI. The V and J ends lost 4 bases and 4 bases respectively, with 10 bases between them. CDR3 length: 13 amino acids. CDR3 DNA: TGTGCCAGCAGTTCGACAGTAAGCTATGGCTACACCTTC. The encoded protein is CASSSTVSYGYTF.

V and J are TRBV18 and TRBJ2-1; 8 nucleotides line up with TRBD2. Looked up from germline, CDR1 is KGHSH and CDR2 is LQKENI. This CDR3 region has 14 residues. V lost 1 base to trimming and J lost 11 bases; unmatched junction nucleotides: 7. The CDR3, as DNA: TGTGCCAGCTCACCACGGGGTAGCGGGGTAAAGCAGTTCTTC. It yields the protein CASSPRGSGVKQFF.

The genes are TRBV2 and TRBJ1-4; D unresolved. The CDR3 is made up of 15 amino acids. Germline assignment: CDR1 SNHLY and CDR2 FYNNEI. Deletions cut 1 base from V and 2 bases from J, with 8 bases between. In DNA form, the CDR3 reads TGTGCCAGCAGTGAAGGAGGGTCGACTAATGAAAAACTGTTTTTT. Protein: CASSEGGSTNEKLFF.

This sequence joins TRBV28 and TRBJ2-1; 8 nucleotides match TRBD1. CDR1 is MDHEN, CDR2 SYDVKM, per germline. After removal of 7 bases from V and 4 bases from J, the junction contained 9 bases not matched to a gene. The CDR3 contains 15 residues. The DNA of the CDR3 is TGTGCCAGCATCGGGGGACAGGTAGGATACAATGAGCAGTTCTTC. It codes for CASIGGQVGYNEQFF.

There are a few counts of this clone. The chain uses TRBV6-1 and TRBJ1-1; D not certain. The V and J ends lost 2 bases and 0 bases respectively, with 13 bases between them. The CDR3 consists of 16 residues. The germline CDR1 and CDR2 sequences are MNHNS and SASEGT. Here the CDR3 reads CASSEMDGQMNTEAFF. The DNA for the CDR3 is TGTGCCAGCAGTGAAATGGATGGGCAGATGAACACTGAAGCTTTCTTT.

V is TRBV9 and J is TRBJ2-2; 7 bases line up with TRBD2. The CDR3 extends over 17 amino acids. The V gene end was trimmed by 0 bases and the J gene end by 2 bases; junction bases not matched to a gene: 7. Per the germline V gene, CDR1 is SGDLS and CDR2 is YYNGEE. The CDR3 here is CASSVGRGGRNTGELFF. The CDR3 DNA sequence: TGTGCCAGCAGCGTAGGGCGCGGGGGTAGAAACACCGGGGAGCTGTTTTTT.

The gene calls are TRBV7-9 and TRBJ2-1; TRBD2 aligns across 11 bases. Germline values: CDR1 SEHNR, CDR2 FQNEAQ (reference sequence). The J segment lost 7 bases and the V segment lost 4 bases, leaving 9 bases of the junction unmatched. CDR3 length equals 16 residues. The CDR3 DNA reads as TGTGCCAGCAGCTCGCCGGGACTAGCGGTAATTAATGAGCAGTTCTTC. It is translated as CASSSPGLAVINEQFF.

This chain links TRBV5-1 with TRBJ2-7; D unclear. V was shortened by 4 bases and J by 0 bases, with 8 bases between the two germline ends. CDR1 is SGHRS and CDR2 is YFSETQ in the germline V gene. The CDR3 totals 13 residues. This chain's CDR3 is CASSIDISYEQYF. The CDR3 DNA follows: TGCGCCAGCAGCATTGACATCTCCTACGAGCAGTACTTC.